The 22 T cell receptor beta chains in this list originate from one sample, sequenced in a study of control samples from healthy donors and cancer patients. Sequencing was performed with immunoSEQ multiplex PCR; in TCRdb, only in-frame clones are kept and a portion is missing. The sample holds over 150,000 clones, 90% to 95% seen once. The specimen sequenced was blood. All receptors come from a man aged 40-49 years in good health.

The chain joins TRBV9 to TRBJ1-4, with unresolved D. In germline, CDR1 is SGDLS, CDR2 YYNGEE. This CDR3 has 15 residues. V was clipped by 1 base and J by 3 bases, with 10 bases between them. The CDR3 sequence is CASSVSGLSNEKLFF. DNA for the CDR3: TGTGCCAGCAGCGTAAGTGGGCTATCTAATGAAAAACTGTTTTTT.

CDR3 bases: TGTGCCAGCAGTCAACCGATGGGTCTAGAGACAGGCGACTATGGCTACACCTTC. As protein: CASSQPMGLETGDYGYTF. The chain employs TRBV6-2 or TRBV6-3 and TRBJ1-2, with TRBD1 as a possible D gene (6 bases). Trimming stripped 5 bases from V and 3 bases from J, with 25 bases between. The germline gives CDR1 MNHEY, CDR2 SVGEGT. The CDR3 totals 18 residues.

Comment on this clone: Other DNA sequences from this sample encode an identical CDR3 as well. The chain has TRBV5-1 and TRBJ2-2; 12 positions match TRBD1. The CDR3 consists of 16 residues. With 4 bases clipped from V and 5 bases from J, the junction kept 6 bases outside the gene matches. CDR1 and CDR2 (germline): SGHRS, YFSETQ. The CDR3 sequence: CASSRGQGARTGELFF. CDR3 nucleotides: TGCGCCAGCAGCCGGGGACAGGGGGCGCGAACCGGGGAGCTGTTTTTT.

The chain carries TRBV28 and TRBJ1-5; D remains ambiguous. CDR1 and CDR2 from the germline V gene are MDHEN and SYDVKM. The CDR3 extends over 16 amino acids. Trimming cost V 2 bases and J 0 bases, with 11 bases left between them. Written as DNA, the CDR3 is TGTGCCAGCAGTTTAGTACAGCGGGATAGCAATCAGCCCCAGCATTTT. This sequence encodes CASSLVQRDSNQPQHF.

The J gene is TRBJ2-1, the V gene TRBV5-6; a weak D match, TRBD2 (6 bases). The V gene's germline CDR1 is SGHDT and CDR2 YYEEEE. The CDR3 has 12 residues. V lost 0 bases and J lost 9, with 7 bases in between. The CDR3: CASSLGEVEQFF. DNA for the CDR3: TGTGCCAGCAGCTTGGGGGAGGTTGAGCAGTTCTTC.

The chain combines TRBV3-1 (or the pseudogene TRBV3-2) with TRBJ2-1; no firm D call. V was clipped by 3 bases and J by 4 bases, with 10 bases between them. The CDR3 has 14 amino acids. Per germline, CDR1 LGHDT and CDR2 YNNKEL (reference sequence). The CDR3 DNA sequence: TGTGCCAGCAGCCAGGCAGGCCTTTACAATGAGCAGTTCTTC. As protein: CASSQAGLYNEQFF.

The chain links TRBV12-3 or TRBV12-4 to TRBJ1-1; unclear D gene. The length of the CDR3 is 13 residues. V lost 7 bases and J 2 bases, leaving 11 bases between the germline ends. The CDR3 loop reads CASNDLGNTEAFF. CDR3 DNA: TGTGCCAGCAATGATCTTGGAAACACTGAAGCTTTCTTT.

This clone came up once. The V gene is TRBV11-2, the J gene TRBJ1-4, with D possibly matching TRBD1 (6 bases). CDR3 length: 16 residues. Trimming removed 4 bases from V and 6 bases from J, with 18 bases in between. Germline CDR1 reads SGHAT; CDR2 reads FQNNGV. The CDR3 DNA reads as TGTGCCAGCAGCTCTAGGGCGGCAGGGGCGGATGAAAAACTGTTTTTT. This translates into CASSSRAAGADEKLFF. The variable domain in full, completed from reference TRBV11-2 and TRBJ1-4, reads EAGVAQSPRYKIIEKRQSVAFWCNPISGHATLYWYQQILGQGPKLLIQFQNNGVVDDSQLPKDRFSAERLKGVDSTLKIQPAKLEDSAVYLCASSSRAAGADEKLFFGSGTQLSVL.

CDR3 in DNA: TGTGCCAGCTCACCGGCAGGAACGGAGCAGTACTTC. Its protein product is CASSPAGTEQYF. V usage is TRBV18 and J usage is TRBJ2-7; D not certain. The CDR3 sequence is 12 residues long. Germline V CDR1 and CDR2: KGHSH, LQKENI. V was pared by 3 bases and J by 7 bases, with 10 bases between.

Concerning this clone itself: At one of its ends the junction is not consistent with the germline gene, which may arise from a read error. The CDR3 nucleotides are TGTGCCACCAGTGATTTAGGGAGGGGCGGACGGTTCTACTTC. As protein: CATSDLGRGGRFYF. The rearrangement uses TRBV24-1 and TRBJ1-2; tentatively, D is TRBD1 (5 bases). This CDR3 comprises 14 residues. Germline-derived CDR1 and CDR2 are KGHDR and SFDVKD.

J is TRBJ2-1 and V is TRBV5-1, with TRBD2 as a possible D gene (5 bases). This CDR3 has 16 residues. The V gene lost 0 bases and the J gene lost 0 bases, with 10 bases spanning the gap. Germline CDR1 and CDR2: SGHRS and YFSETQ. CDR3 protein: CASSLDSGSSYNEQFF. The CDR3 DNA sequence: TGCGCCAGCAGCTTGGACAGTGGGAGCTCCTACAATGAGCAGTTCTTC.

The chain employs TRBV14 and TRBJ2-1, with 7 nucleotides matching TRBD1. Trimming took 7 bases from V and 3 from J; bases not matched to a gene: 9. CDR3 size: 15 residues. CDR1 and CDR2 from the germline V gene are SGHDN and FVKESK. Here the CDR3 reads CASMARQGVYNEQFF. The CDR3, as DNA: TGTGCCAGCATGGCGAGACAGGGCGTCTACAATGAGCAGTTCTTC.

The chain has TRBV11-1 and TRBJ2-7; no firm D call. The germline gives CDR1 SGHAT, CDR2 FQDESV (reference sequence). The ends were cut back, 5 bases at V and 7 bases at J, with 15 bases in the middle. The CDR3 is 13 amino acids. The CDR3 DNA is TGTGCCAGCAGCCCAGTGGGGTTTGGAGAGCAGTACTTC. Translated, it gives CASSPVGFGEQYF.

V gene TRBV23-1 combines with J gene TRBJ1-2; 7 bases are shared with TRBD1. TRBV23-1 is an ORF for which the function is uncertain. With 6 bases clipped from V and 1 base from J, the junction kept 8 bases outside the gene matches. This CDR3 is built from 15 residues. CDR3 coding DNA: TGCGCCAGCAGACTCGGGACAGACTTTAACTATGGCTACACCTTC. Protein product: CASRLGTDFNYGYTF.

This clone was recorded only once. In nucleotides, the CDR3 is TGTGCCAGTAGTGCCCTCGGACAGGGTGTCAATCAGCCCCAGCATTTT. It encodes CASSALGQGVNQPQHF. The chain uses TRBV19 and TRBJ1-5; 8 bases align to TRBD1. The CDR3 consists of 16 residues. Germline lookup yields CDR1 LNHDA and CDR2 SQIVND (reference sequence). The junction had 9 bases not matched to a gene; V was cut back by 5 bases and J by 3 bases.

In its sample, this clone was seen once. The chain employs TRBV5-1 and TRBJ1-1; D is unclear. V lost 0 bases to trimming and J lost 5 bases, with 11 bases between them. The CDR3 has 14 residues. Germline V gene data show CDR1 as SGHRS and CDR2 as YFSETQ. CDR3 residues: CASSLAGDNTEAFF. The CDR3 region has the DNA TGCGCCAGCAGCTTGGCCGGCGACAATACTGAAGCTTTCTTT. The full variable domain, completed using reference TRBV5-1 and TRBJ1-1, is KAGVTQTPRYLIKTRGQQVTLSCSPISGHRSVSWYQQTPGQGLQFLFEYFSETQRNKGNFPGRFSGRQFSNSRSEMNVSTLELGDSALYLCASSLAGDNTEAFFGQGTRLTVV.

This rearrangement joins TRBV9 to TRBJ1-2, with D hard to call. The CDR3 contains 12 residues. V shed 4 bases and J shed 8 bases, with 12 bases lying between them. Germline CDR1 and CDR2: SGDLS and YYNGEE. In DNA, the CDR3 is TGTGCCAGCAGCCCCCACGGTCAGGGCTACACCTTC. Amino acid sequence: CASSPHGQGYTF.

The gene calls are TRBV5-1 and TRBJ1-1, with D hard to call. This CDR3 region has 16 residues. Germline V lookup: CDR1 SGHRS, CDR2 YFSETQ. V was clipped by 0 bases and J by 5 bases, with 17 bases between them. CDR3 residues: CASSLDWDRPGTEAFF. In nucleotides, the CDR3 is TGCGCCAGCAGCTTGGACTGGGATCGACCTGGAACTGAAGCTTTCTTT.

The chain combines TRBV28 with TRBJ1-1; 8 bases are a match to TRBD1. Germline CDR1 reads MDHEN; CDR2 reads SYDVKM. Trimming removed 7 bases from V and 4 bases from J; junction bases left unmatched: 8. The CDR3 runs to 14 residues. Written as DNA, the CDR3 is TGTGCCAGCAATACAGGGGGGCGTCCCACTGAAGCTTTCTTT. Protein sequence: CASNTGGRPTEAFF. The entire variable domain, with the rest obtained from reference TRBV28 and TRBJ1-1, is as follows: DVKVTQSSRYLVKRTGEKVFLECVQDMDHENMFWYRQDPGLGLRLIYFSYDVKMKEKGDIPEGYSVSREKKERFSLILESASTNQTSMYLCASNTGGRPTEAFFGQGTRLTVV.

The V and J genes are TRBV5-8 and TRBJ1-5; D is possibly TRBD1 (5 bases). V was pared by 5 bases and J by 3 bases, with 21 bases between. In germline, CDR1 is SGHTS, CDR2 YDEGEE. The CDR3 spans 17 residues. The CDR3 bases are TGTGCCAGCAGTCTCGGTCGGGGGTGGATAAACAATCAGCCCCAGCATTTT. Protein: CASSLGRGWINNQPQHF.

V gene TRBV21-1 combines with J gene TRBJ1-1; the D call in the table, TRBD1, was not verified against the DNA. TRBV21-1 is a pseudogene. This CDR3 region has 15 residues. The CDR3 region is CASSAGVKSDTEAFF. CDR3 sequence (DNA): TGTGCCAGCAGCGCAGGGGTAAAGAGTGACACTGAAGCTTTCTTT.

In its sample, this clone was seen a few times. V gene TRBV28 combines with J gene TRBJ1-1; 8 bases fit TRBD1. V was clipped by 6 bases and J by 4 bases; unmatched bases: 7. The CDR3 covers 14 residues. Per the germline V gene, CDR1 is MDHEN and CDR2 is SYDVKM. CDR3 nucleotide sequence: TGTGCCAGCAGCCAACGACAGGGGACCACTGAAGCTTTCTTT. Translation: CASSQRQGTTEAFF.